This paragraph covers one T cell receptor beta chain sequence. As yet, its antigen is unknown. Generated by immunoSEQ multiplex PCR, the TCRdb table keeps only in-frame clones and is missing some. The sample lists tens of thousands of clones, more than 80% occurring once. The data derive from a study of T cell responses to AZD1222 COVID-19 vaccine. Points from the study as a whole: Reportedly, nearly half the spike-specific TCRs target unmutated variant regions. Donors were largely white British and mainly female; clonal diversity was possibly underestimated.

The V gene end was trimmed by 0 bases and the J gene end by 3 bases; junction bases not matched to a gene: 5. Germline V gene lookup returns CDR1 MNHNS and CDR2 SASEGT. The CDR3 covers 15 residues. This chain connects TRBV6-1 to TRBJ2-7; 7 bases match TRBD2. The sequencing here drew on peripheral blood, taken on day 0 of MenACWY control vaccination. The receptor comes from an adult in good health. The CDR3 coding sequence is TGTGCCAGCAGTGAAGCACCTAGCGGCCTCTACGAGCAGTACTTC. Translated: CASSEAPSGLYEQYF.